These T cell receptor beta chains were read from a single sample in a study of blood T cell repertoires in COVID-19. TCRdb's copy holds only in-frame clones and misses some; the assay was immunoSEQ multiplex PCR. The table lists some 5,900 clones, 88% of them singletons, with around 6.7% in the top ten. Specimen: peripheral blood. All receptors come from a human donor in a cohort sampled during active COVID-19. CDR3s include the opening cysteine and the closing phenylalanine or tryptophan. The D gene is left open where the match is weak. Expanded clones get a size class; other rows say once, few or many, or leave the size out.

cdr3_nt: TGCGCCAGCAGCCCCGACCGGGACAGGGTGAGTGGCGAGCAGTACTTC
cdr3_aa: CASSPDRDRVSGEQYF
d_call: TRBD1
v_call: TRBV5-1
j_call: TRBJ2-7
clone_size: -

cdr3_nt: TGTGCCAGCAGCCAGGCGGGGTCCAAAAACATTCAGTACTTC
cdr3_aa: CASSQAGSKNIQYF
d_call: -
v_call: TRBV7-9
j_call: TRBJ2-4
clone_size: -

cdr3_nt: TGCAGCGTTTCAACAGGGGCTGGCACAGATACGCAGTATTTT
cdr3_aa: CSVSTGAGTDTQYF
d_call: TRBD1
v_call: TRBV29-1
j_call: TRBJ2-3
clone_size: -

cdr3_nt: TGTGCCAGCAAGGGTCCGGGAGGCCCGGATACGCAGTATTTT
cdr3_aa: CASKGPGGPDTQYF
d_call: TRBD2
v_call: TRBV7-9
j_call: TRBJ2-3
clone_size: once

cdr3_nt: TGTGCCAGCAGTGAATGGCGGGAGGGTCAGCCCCAGCATTTT
cdr3_aa: CASSEWREGQPQHF
d_call: -
v_call: TRBV6-1
j_call: TRBJ1-5
clone_size: -

cdr3_nt: TGCGCCAGCAGCCAGCGGAAAGCCGCTGGCTACGAGCAGTACTTC
cdr3_aa: CASSQRKAAGYEQYF
d_call: -
v_call: TRBV4-3
j_call: TRBJ2-7
clone_size: -

cdr3_nt: TGTGCCAGCAGCCCCTCACCAGGGGGGTTTAATGAAAAACTGTTTTTT
cdr3_aa: CASSPSPGGFNEKLFF
d_call: TRBD1
v_call: TRBV9
j_call: TRBJ1-4
clone_size: -

cdr3_nt: TGTGCCAGCAGTTACTGGAGAGGGTTGACGGCGTACGAGCAGTACTTC
cdr3_aa: CASSYWRGLTAYEQYF
d_call: -
v_call: TRBV6-2/TRBV6-3
j_call: TRBJ2-7
clone_size: -

cdr3_nt: TGTGCCAGCAGTCCCCAACAGGGGGCGCGATCCTACAATGAGCAGTTCTTC
cdr3_aa: CASSPQQGARSYNEQFF
d_call: TRBD1
v_call: TRBV6-6
j_call: TRBJ2-1
clone_size: -

cdr3_nt: TGTGCCAGCAGCCCCGGGACACGGTCTTTTGCTTTCTTT
cdr3_aa: CASSPGTRSFAFF
d_call: -
v_call: TRBV7-8
j_call: TRBJ1-1
clone_size: -

cdr3_nt: TGTGCCAGCACCAAGGGGGCCGGGGGTGGCTACACCTTC
cdr3_aa: CASTKGAGGGYTF
d_call: TRBD1
v_call: TRBV6-5
j_call: TRBJ1-2
clone_size: -

cdr3_nt: TGTGCCATCAGCCGGGACAGGGGGAACACCGGGGAGCTGTTTTTT
cdr3_aa: CAISRDRGNTGELFF
d_call: TRBD1
v_call: TRBV10-3
j_call: TRBJ2-2
clone_size: -

cdr3_nt: TGTGCCATCAGGAGGGGGCGCGACTACGAGCAGTACTTC
cdr3_aa: CAIRRGRDYEQYF
d_call: TRBD1
v_call: TRBV10-3
j_call: TRBJ2-7
clone_size: -

cdr3_nt: TGTGCCAGCAGTGAATATGAAGCTTTCTTT
cdr3_aa: CASSEYEAFF
d_call: -
v_call: TRBV2
j_call: TRBJ1-1
clone_size: -

cdr3_nt: TGCGCCAGCAAACAACCGGGACAGTACAATGAGCAGTTCTTC
cdr3_aa: CASKQPGQYNEQFF
d_call: TRBD1
v_call: TRBV5-1
j_call: TRBJ2-1
clone_size: -